This T cell receptor beta chain was documented in a study of cytomegalovirus exposure and HLA in healthy donors. As to this clone: Its specificity is not known.

General study results and limits: There were a few CMV-associated chains whose specificity for CMV antigens was confirmed in vitro.

The CDR3 is 13 residues long. The V segment lost 5 bases and the J segment 8 bases; nucleotides outside the gene matches: 6. Germline V gene lookup returns CDR1 SEHNR and CDR2 FQNEAQ (reference sequence). The PCR employed 60 Vbeta primers together with 13 Jbeta primers. As processed by the authors: The count from a later analysis was 70 million to 85 million unique TCR beta chains, 9.5 million to 13 million of them shared. The data were produced by immunoSEQ multiplex PCR, yet TCRdb's version contains in-frame clones alone and is incomplete. For V, J and clone size, that table is used; D and trimming come from the DNA. Here the sample spans about 100,000 clones, roughly four fifths being singletons.

This sequence joins TRBV7-9 and TRBJ2-4, with 7 bases identical to TRBD2. The sample was PBMCs. The source is a male donor in good health and CMV-seropositive. CDR3 DNA: TGTGCCAGCAGCCCCCCGGCGGGAGACATTCAGTACTTC. Protein sequence: CASSPPAGDIQYF.